These 22 T cell receptor beta chains share one sample of origin, sequenced in a study of cytomegalovirus exposure and HLA in healthy donors. The PCR contained 60 Vbeta and 13 Jbeta primers. Produced via immunoSEQ multiplex PCR; TCRdb's table is partial and in-frame only. The table records approximately 120,000 clones, 70% to 80% of them present only once. Sequencing was done on a sample of PBMCs. Receptor source: a man aged 45 to 65 in good health and CMV-seronegative.

The genes are TRBV19 and TRBJ1-5; no reliable D call. The germline CDR1 and CDR2 sequences are LNHDA and SQIVND (reference sequence). CDR3 length: 17 residues. V dropped 1 base and J dropped 9 bases, with 22 bases sitting between them. For the CDR3, the DNA is TGTGCCAGTAGTATAGTAATCACCAGATTCACGTCTCGGCCCCAGCATTTT. Translating it yields CASSIVITRFTSRPQHF.

This clone was picked up one time. CDR3 DNA sequence: TGTGCCAGCTCACCACCCGGGACACCCTCCTACGAGCAGTACTTC. It yields the protein CASSPPGTPSYEQYF. This chain uses TRBV18 with TRBJ2-7; maybe TRBD1 (6 bases). V shed 0 bases and J shed 0 bases, with 9 bases lying between them. CDR3 size: 15 residues. The germline gives CDR1 KGHSH, CDR2 LQKENI.

The chain is built from TRBV10-3 and TRBJ2-5, with D possibly being TRBD2 (5 bases). This CDR3 is 12 amino acids long. From germline, CDR1 is ENHRY and CDR2 SYGVKD. Trimming pared 10 bases from V and 1 base from J, leaving 10 bases between. The CDR3 DNA is TGTGCCAGCCAAGGGAGCCAAGAGACCCAGTACTTC. It yields the protein CASQGSQETQYF.

This chain joins TRBV19 and TRBJ1-2, with 9 bases identical to TRBD1. With 5 bases clipped from V and 6 bases from J, the junction kept 7 bases outside the gene matches. The CDR3 sequence is 14 residues long. Germline V gene sequence: CDR1 LNHDA, CDR2 SQIVND (reference sequence). CDR3 DNA sequence: TGTGCCAGTAGTGGGACAGGGAGGGGTGATGGCTACACCTTC. Amino acids: CASSGTGRGDGYTF.

This chain links TRBV19 with TRBJ2-5, with TRBD1 identical over 10 bases. In germline, CDR1 is LNHDA, CDR2 SQIVND (reference sequence). The CDR3 sequence is 12 residues long. Trimming removed 9 bases from V and 3 bases from J; junction bases left unmatched: 1. CDR3 sequence reads: CASGQGEETQYF. CDR3 coding DNA: TGTGCCAGCGGACAGGGGGAAGAGACCCAGTACTTC.

In this sample, this clone turned up a few times. The chain recombines TRBV18 with TRBJ2-1; maybe TRBD1 (5 bases). This CDR3 spans 14 amino acids. Germline assignment: CDR1 KGHSH and CDR2 LQKENI. The V gene lost 3 bases and the J gene lost 7 bases, with 13 bases spanning the gap. CDR3 DNA: TGTGCCAGCTCACCGTCCGTAGGGGATAATGAGCAGTTCTTC. The encoded protein is CASSPSVGDNEQFF. The variable domain in full, completed from reference TRBV18 and TRBJ2-1, reads NAGVMQNPRHLVRRRGQEARLRCSPMKGHSHVYWYRQLPEEGLKFMVYLQKENIIDESGMPKERFSAEFPKEGPSILRIQQVVRGDSAAYFCASSPSVGDNEQFFGPGTRLTVL.

The rearrangement links TRBV10-2 to TRBJ1-1, with TRBD1 matching 7 bases. Germline CDR1 WSHSY, CDR2 SAAADI. The CDR3 loop spans 15 amino acids. The ends lost 4 bases at V and 1 base at J; junction bases unmatched: 6. CDR3 residues: CASSVGGAGNTEAFF. The CDR3, as DNA: TGCGCCAGCAGTGTAGGGGGCGCGGGGAACACTGAAGCTTTCTTT.

The chain couples TRBV5-4 to TRBJ2-3; 10 bases are shared with TRBD2. The V gene end was trimmed by 6 bases and the J gene end by 0 bases; junction bases not matched to a gene: 7. Germline lookup yields CDR1 SGHNT and CDR2 YYREEE (reference sequence). The CDR3 runs to 16 residues. CDR3 DNA: TGTGCCAGCAACACCCGGACTAGCGGAAGCACAGATACGCAGTATTTT. Its protein is CASNTRTSGSTDTQYF.

This clone was recorded once. The chain combines TRBV9 with TRBJ2-2, with 8 bases that match TRBD1. Germline assignment: CDR1 SGDLS and CDR2 YYNGEE. Trimming removed 4 bases from V and 2 bases from J; junction bases left unmatched: 4. The CDR3 is made up of 15 amino acids. The CDR3 sequence is CASSWGTGNTGELFF. CDR3 nucleotides: TGTGCCAGCAGCTGGGGGACAGGCAACACCGGGGAGCTGTTTTTT.

The chain employs TRBV11-1 and TRBJ1-2, with TRBD1 matching 9 bases. CDR3 length equals 13 residues. Per germline, CDR1 SGHAT and CDR2 FQDESV (reference sequence). The trim removed 4 bases at V and 5 bases at J, leaving 2 bases unmatched. Written as DNA, the CDR3 is TGTGCCAGCAGCTCGGGACAGGGTTATGGCTACACCTTC. Protein sequence: CASSSGQGYGYTF. Looking up the rest from reference TRBV11-1 and TRBJ1-2 gives the full variable domain: EAEVAQSPRYKITEKSQAVAFWCDPISGHATLYWYRQILGQGPELLVQFQDESVVDDSQLPKDRFSAERLKGVDSTLKIQPAELGDSAMYLCASSSGQGYGYTFGSGTRLTVV.

This clone was recorded a few times. The chain combines TRBV6-5 with TRBJ2-5, with 9 bases aligning to TRBD2. Germline V gene data show CDR1 as MNHEY and CDR2 as SVGAGI. CDR3 length equals 14 residues. The V gene end was trimmed by 4 bases and the J gene end by 5 bases; junction bases not matched to a gene: 5. The CDR3 loop reads CASSLAGVRETQYF. The CDR3, as DNA: TGTGCCAGCAGTTTAGCGGGAGTTCGGGAGACCCAGTACTTC.

The V call is TRBV30, the J call TRBJ2-1; 8 nucleotides align to TRBD2. Trimming removed 2 bases from V and 7 bases from J; junction bases left unmatched: 10. In germline, CDR1 is GTSNPN, CDR2 SVGIG (reference sequence). The CDR3 has 15 amino acids. CDR3: CAWSYPGLGVNEQFF. The CDR3 bases are TGTGCCTGGAGTTATCCGGGACTAGGCGTGAATGAGCAGTTCTTC.

This clone has just one count. This rearrangement joins TRBV14 to TRBJ2-7; 12 bases agree with TRBD2. The J segment lost 6 bases and the V segment lost 0 bases, leaving 6 bases of the junction unmatched. Germline V gene sequence: CDR1 SGHDN, CDR2 FVKESK. This CDR3 comprises 16 residues. The CDR3 bases are TGTGCCAGCAGCCAAGATCGACTAGCGGGAGTCCGCGAGCAGTACTTC. Its protein product is CASSQDRLAGVREQYF.

The V gene is TRBV5-1, the J gene TRBJ2-3, with 7 bases matching TRBD2. With V trimmed by 0 bases and J by 0 bases, 4 bases remained unmatched. Germline V CDR1 and CDR2: SGHRS, YFSETQ. The CDR3 sequence is 16 residues long. CDR3 DNA sequence: TGCGCCAGCAGCTTGGCCGGGAGGTCTAGCACAGATACGCAGTATTTT. This sequence encodes CASSLAGRSSTDTQYF.

This chain links TRBV5-4 with TRBJ2-7; D perhaps matches TRBD1 (6 bases). V was cut by 4 bases and J by 3 bases, with 11 bases left in between. Germline values: CDR1 SGHNT, CDR2 YYREEE (reference sequence). This CDR3 region has 13 residues. The CDR3 nucleotides read TGTGCCAGCAGCCCAGGACAGTTCTACGAGCAGTACTTC. Translating gives CASSPGQFYEQYF.

The V gene is TRBV27, the J gene TRBJ2-6; tentative D call: TRBD1 (5 bases). The germline gives CDR1 MNHEY, CDR2 SMNVEV (reference sequence). With 3 bases removed from V and 0 bases from J, the gap between germline ends came to 21 bases. The CDR3 length is 20 residues. The DNA for the CDR3 is TGTGCCAGCAGTTTTCTGGCACAGGAGTCTTTAGGCTCTGGGGCCAACGTCCTGACTTTC. This codes for CASSFLAQESLGSGANVLTF.

The genes are TRBV7-6 and TRBJ2-1, with D possibly matching TRBD2 (5 bases). Germline lookup yields CDR1 SGHVS and CDR2 FNYEAQ. Trimming stripped 7 bases from V and 9 bases from J, with 22 bases between. The length of the CDR3 is 15 residues. The chain's CDR3 is CASTNGLYLNSEQFF. The CDR3 region has the DNA TGTGCCAGCACCAATGGACTCTACCTTAACAGTGAGCAGTTCTTC.

The V call is TRBV12-2, the J call TRBJ2-7; the table's D call, TRBD2, has no DNA check behind it. TRBV12-2 is flagged as a pseudogene. There are 15 residues in the CDR3. In DNA, the CDR3 is TGTGCAAGTCGCTTGCCCCGCTTAGGAGGCTACGAGCAGTACTTC. This encodes CASRLPRLGGYEQYF.

The V gene is TRBV9, the J gene TRBJ2-1, with 8 nucleotides matching TRBD2. V gave up 0 bases and J gave up 7 bases; unmatched junction bases: 3. Germline V lookup: CDR1 SGDLS, CDR2 YYNGEE. This CDR3 spans 14 amino acids. CDR3 in amino acids: CASSVAGGPNEQFF. The CDR3 DNA reads TGTGCCAGCAGCGTAGCGGGAGGGCCTAATGAGCAGTTCTTC.

The chain has TRBV28 and TRBJ2-3; D may be TRBD2 (6 bases). This CDR3 has 14 residues. V was pared by 3 bases and J by 6 bases, with 13 bases between. From germline, CDR1 is MDHEN and CDR2 SYDVKM. The CDR3 spells CASSLGLPRDTQYF. CDR3 DNA sequence: TGTGCCAGCAGTTTGGGACTTCCTCGGGATACGCAGTATTTT.

DNA of the CDR3: TGTGCCAGCGGGGGCCTCTCCTACAATGAGCAGTTCTTC. The encoded protein is CASGGLSYNEQFF. This chain links TRBV28 with TRBJ2-1, with a weak D call TRBD1 (6 bases). The CDR3 is made up of 13 amino acids. Deletions cut 8 bases from V and 0 bases from J, with 8 bases between. The V gene's germline CDR1 is MDHEN and CDR2 SYDVKM.

This chain joins TRBV28 and TRBJ2-1; D is ambiguous. Trimming took off 1 base at V and 9 bases at J, with 13 bases between the two ends. The germline gives CDR1 MDHEN, CDR2 SYDVKM. The CDR3 runs to 14 residues. This CDR3 is CASSLLRSGVEQFF. The CDR3 DNA sequence: TGTGCCAGCAGTTTATTGCGGTCGGGTGTTGAGCAGTTCTTC.